These 10 T cell receptor beta chains came from one sample sequenced in a study of Graves' ophthalmopathy and Graves' hyperthyroidism (dated by TCRdb to between 2017 and 2018). The sample was run on an Illumina HiSeq 2000. TCR beta CDR3 regions were amplified from RNA transcripts for repertoire sequencing. The first round of RT-PCR was done with HTBI primers and the Qiagen OneStep RT-PCR kit, and was followed by a second round of multiplex PCR, then size selection and purification. Clones were called with MiXCR by TCRdb after fastp trimmed the public reads at Q25, and only in-frame beta chains were retained. Identical CDR3 protein sequences are pooled into one entry, listed with their most common genes and DNA. The sample table records a few hundred thousand distinct CDR3 sequences; approximately 16% of these occur just once. Jointly, the top ten make up about 1.4% of the sample. The sample was peripheral blood. The receptors come from a young woman with Graves' ophthalmopathy. Donor details come from another sample of the same person, matched by shared clones.

This clonotype was detected ten times or more. V and J are TRBV2 and TRBJ1-1, with 8 positions matching TRBD1. The J segment lost 5 bases and the V segment lost 6 bases, leaving 8 bases of the junction unmatched. Germline values: CDR1 SNHLY, CDR2 FYNNEI. This CDR3 is built from 14 residues. In nucleotides, the CDR3 is TGTGCCAGCAGGGTCAGGGGGCGCGGGACTGAAGCTTTCTTT. This translates into CASRVRGRGTEAFF.

This clonotype showed up many times. Being one base from a much bigger clone, this may be a read error. CDR3 DNA sequence: TGCAGGGGGGGGGGGGGCTCAGCCTACGAGCAGTACTTC. Its protein is CRGGGGSAYEQYF. This rearrangement joins TRBV29-1 to TRBJ2-7, with D possibly TRBD2 on 7 matching bases. This CDR3 comprises 13 residues. The germline V gene encodes CDR1 SQVTM and CDR2 ANQGSEA.

This clonotype was found many times. The chain is built from TRBV11-2 and TRBJ1-6; tentatively, D is TRBD1 (5 bases). Germline V gene sequence: CDR1 SGHAT, CDR2 FQNNGV. CDR3 length: 15 residues. Deletions cut 5 bases from V and 1 base from J, with 9 bases between. The DNA for the CDR3 is TGTGCCAGCAGCCCCAGGGAGTCCTATAATTCACCCCTCCACTTT. Translation gives CASSPRESYNSPLHF.

The V call is TRBV6-2 or TRBV6-3, the J call TRBJ2-4; weak D call: TRBD1 (5 bases). CDR3 size: 13 residues. Germline lookup yields CDR1 MNHEY and CDR2 SVGEGT. V lost 7 bases, J lost 6 bases, and 13 bases lay in between. CDR3 protein: CASNQLRGNIQYF. CDR3 coding DNA: TGTGCCAGCAACCAACTAAGGGGAAACATTCAGTACTTC.

This clonotype was observed many times. A much larger clone lies a single base off, so this may be a read error. V and J are TRBV4-2 and TRBJ1-1; weak D call: TRBD1 (5 bases). The CDR3 runs 14 residues. In germline, CDR1 is LGHNA, CDR2 YNFKEQ. The CDR3, as DNA: TGTGCCAACAGCCCTATCGGGGGTATCGGGGGAGCTTTCTTT. Translation: CANSPIGGIGGAFF.

This chain joins TRBV6-1 and TRBJ2-5; no firm D call. V was trimmed by 0 bases and J by 5 bases, leaving 10 bases between them. Germline CDR1 MNHNS, CDR2 SASEGT. The CDR3 totals 14 residues. Written as DNA, the CDR3 is TGTGCCAGCAGTGAAGCGCCCTACGGGGAGACCCAGTACTTC. Protein sequence: CASSEAPYGETQYF.

The V gene is TRBV6-1, the J gene TRBJ1-1; 8 bases line up with TRBD1. The CDR3 contains 14 residues. Per germline, CDR1 MNHNS and CDR2 SASEGT. Unmatched junction bases numbered 2, after V lost 4 bases and J lost 1 base. This chain's CDR3 is CASSGDRTNTEAFF. The CDR3 bases are TGTGCCAGCAGTGGGGACAGGACGAACACTGAAGCTTTCTTT.

This clonotype was detected many times. The genes are TRBV4-3 and TRBJ2-2; 7 positions agree with TRBD1. The CDR3 extends over 17 amino acids. The germline CDR1 and CDR2 sequences are LGHNA and YSLEER. The V segment lost 1 base and the J segment 6 bases; nucleotides outside the gene matches: 11. As DNA, the CDR3 is TGCGCCAGCAGCCAAGGCCCGATCGACAGGGCGTCCGGGGAGCTGTTTTTT. Encoded protein: CASSQGPIDRASGELFF.

This clonotype has a count of ten or more. The CDR3 DNA is TGTGCCAGCAGCTTTCCAGAACAGGGGTATTCACCCCTCCACTTT. Its protein product is CASSFPEQGYSPLHF. The chain uses TRBV7-2 and TRBJ1-6; 7 bases align to TRBD1. The J segment lost 8 bases and the V segment lost 3 bases, leaving 7 bases of the junction unmatched. The V gene's germline CDR1 is SGHTA and CDR2 FQGNSA. The CDR3 is 15 amino acids.

This clonotype appeared many times. This chain joins TRBV7-9 and TRBJ2-7, with 7 bases fitting TRBD1. Germline-derived CDR1 and CDR2 are SEHNR and FQNEAQ (reference sequence). CDR3 length: 12 amino acids. V lost 1 base and J lost 12; bases outside the gene matches: 6. The CDR3 DNA follows: TGTGCCAGCAGCTTAGAAGGGGGCGTACGGTACTTC. This gives the protein CASSLEGGVRYF. Looking up the rest from reference TRBV7-9 and TRBJ2-7 gives the full variable domain: DTGVSQNPRHKITKRGQNVTFRCDPISEHNRLYWYRQTLGQGPEFLTYFQNEAQLEKSRLLSDRFSAERPKGSFSTLEIQRTEQGDSAMYLCASSLEGGVRYFGPGTRLTVT.